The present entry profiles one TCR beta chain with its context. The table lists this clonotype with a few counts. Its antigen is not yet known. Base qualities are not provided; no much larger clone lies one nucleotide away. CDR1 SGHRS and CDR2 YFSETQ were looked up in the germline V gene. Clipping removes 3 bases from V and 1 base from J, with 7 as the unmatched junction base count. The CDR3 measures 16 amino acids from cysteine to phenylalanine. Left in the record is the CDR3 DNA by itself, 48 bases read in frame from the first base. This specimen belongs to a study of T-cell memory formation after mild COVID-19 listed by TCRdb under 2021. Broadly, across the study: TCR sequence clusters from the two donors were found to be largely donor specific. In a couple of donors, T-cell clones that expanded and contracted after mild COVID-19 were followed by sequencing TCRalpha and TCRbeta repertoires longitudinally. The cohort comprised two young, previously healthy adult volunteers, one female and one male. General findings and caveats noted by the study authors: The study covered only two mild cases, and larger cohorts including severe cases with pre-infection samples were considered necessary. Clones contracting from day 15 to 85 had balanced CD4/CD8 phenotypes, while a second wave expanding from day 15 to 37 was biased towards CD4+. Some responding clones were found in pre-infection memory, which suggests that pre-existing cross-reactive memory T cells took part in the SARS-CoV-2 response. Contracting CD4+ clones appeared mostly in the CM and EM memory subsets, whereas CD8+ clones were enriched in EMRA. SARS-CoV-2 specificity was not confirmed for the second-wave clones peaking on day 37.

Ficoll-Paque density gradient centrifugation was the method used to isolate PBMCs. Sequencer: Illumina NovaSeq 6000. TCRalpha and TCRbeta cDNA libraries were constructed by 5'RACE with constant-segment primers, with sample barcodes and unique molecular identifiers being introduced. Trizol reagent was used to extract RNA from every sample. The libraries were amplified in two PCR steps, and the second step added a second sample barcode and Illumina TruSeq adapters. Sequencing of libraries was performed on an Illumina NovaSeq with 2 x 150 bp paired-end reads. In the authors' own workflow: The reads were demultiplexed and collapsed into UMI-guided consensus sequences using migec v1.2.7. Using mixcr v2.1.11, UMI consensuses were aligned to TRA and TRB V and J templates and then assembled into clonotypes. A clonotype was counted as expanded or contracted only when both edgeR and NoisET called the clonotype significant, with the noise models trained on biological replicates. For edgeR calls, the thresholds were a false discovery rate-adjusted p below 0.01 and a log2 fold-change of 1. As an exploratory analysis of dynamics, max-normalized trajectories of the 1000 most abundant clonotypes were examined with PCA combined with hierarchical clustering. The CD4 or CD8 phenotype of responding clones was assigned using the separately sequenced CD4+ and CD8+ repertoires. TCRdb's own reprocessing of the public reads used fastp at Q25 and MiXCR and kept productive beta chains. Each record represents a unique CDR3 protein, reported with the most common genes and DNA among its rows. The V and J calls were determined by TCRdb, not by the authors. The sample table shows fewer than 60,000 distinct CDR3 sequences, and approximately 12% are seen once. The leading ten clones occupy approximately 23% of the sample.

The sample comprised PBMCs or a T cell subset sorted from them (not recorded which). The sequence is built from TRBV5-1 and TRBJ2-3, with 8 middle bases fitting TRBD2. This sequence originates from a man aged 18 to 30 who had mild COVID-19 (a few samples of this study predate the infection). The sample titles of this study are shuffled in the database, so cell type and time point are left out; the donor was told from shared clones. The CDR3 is CASSSFAGGGTDTQYF. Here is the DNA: TGCGCCAGCAGCTCCTTTGCGGGGGGAGGCACAGATACGCAGTATTTT.